One T cell receptor beta chain is described in this entry. As yet, its antigen is unknown. This entry comes from a study of shared clonotypes between healthy human individuals. Across the study: Ranging from 18 to 49 in age, donors were a couple of women and a few men.

Using immunoSEQ multiplex PCR, the repertoire was profiled, and TCRdb retains in-frame clones only, with some absent. This table has about 2 million clones, around 96% appearing once. The study, taken as a whole, reports: Naive subsets generally exceeded memory subsets in estimated richness. Incomplete sequencing of sorted subsets was indicated by rarefaction despite large depth.

This CDR3 contains 13 residues. From germline, CDR1 is SQVTM and CDR2 ANQGSEA. J was trimmed by 6 bases and V by 3 bases; bases with no gene match: 5. Naive CD8 isolation took CD45RO-negative cells positively selected for CCR7 and excluded terminally differentiated effector memory CD45RA+ cells. Everyone who donated was a Caucasian adult who lived in Nashville, Tennessee. The J gene is TRBJ2-1, the V gene TRBV29-1; 7 bases map to TRBD1. Specimen: naive CD8+ T cells sorted from blood. The origin of this receptor is a man between 18 and 35 years old in good health. The CDR3 is CSVDRGSGNEQFF. DNA for the CDR3: TGCAGCGTTGACAGGGGGTCGGGCAATGAGCAGTTCTTC.